These 9 T cell receptor beta chains came from one sample sequenced in a study of shared clonotypes between healthy human individuals. TCRdb keeps only in-frame clones here, not all; method: immunoSEQ multiplex PCR. The data hold 1.5 million to 1.9 million clones, with 98% observed a single time. The sequencing sample was made of naive CD4+ T cells sorted from blood. Subset given: CD45RA+ positively selected. The origin of the receptors is a young man in good health.

The chain carries TRBV5-4 and TRBJ2-5; D may match TRBD1 or TRBD2 (5 bases each). Germline V CDR1 and CDR2: SGHNT, YYREEE (reference sequence). The V end lost 1 base, the J end lost 2 bases, and 12 bases lay between the germline ends. The CDR3 runs 15 residues. In nucleotides, the CDR3 is TGTGCCAGCAGCTTGAGAGGGGCCCCACAAGAGACCCAGTACTTC. Its protein product is CASSLRGAPQETQYF.

The chain couples TRBV18 to TRBJ1-3; possibly TRBD1 for D (6 bases). V was pared by 6 bases and J by 10 bases, with 22 bases between. This CDR3 is built from 15 residues. Germline loops: CDR1 KGHSH, CDR2 LQKENI. The CDR3 coding sequence is TGTGCCAGCTCGTCCAAACAGGGATTGCCGGGTACCATATATTTT. Amino acids: CASSSKQGLPGTIYF.

This chain joins TRBV28 and TRBJ2-7; D remains unclear. Germline V lookup: CDR1 MDHEN, CDR2 SYDVKM. Trimming took off 3 bases at V and 2 bases at J, with 14 bases between the two ends. The CDR3 has 15 residues. DNA for the CDR3: TGTGCCAGCAGTTTTACGGCAACAAGGCCCTACGAGCAGTACTTC. It yields the protein CASSFTATRPYEQYF.

The genes are TRBV6-1 and TRBJ1-2, with 9 positions matching TRBD1. Per the germline V gene, CDR1 is MNHNS and CDR2 is SASEGT. Losses at the gene ends were 5 bases for V and 6 bases for J; bases not matched to a gene: 7. CDR3 length: 14 amino acids. The chain's CDR3 is CASSILQGADGYTF. The CDR3 region has the DNA TGTGCCAGCAGTATACTACAGGGGGCGGATGGCTACACCTTC.

This clone was seen once. The V and J genes are TRBV18 and TRBJ2-2; D is ambiguous. Looked up from germline, CDR1 is KGHSH and CDR2 is LQKENI. Trimming pared 6 bases from V and 6 bases from J, leaving 14 bases between. The CDR3 spans 14 residues. The CDR3 here is CASSPGSPPGELFF. The CDR3, as DNA: TGTGCCAGCTCTCCCGGGTCGCCGCCCGGGGAGCTGTTTTTT.

This rearrangement joins TRBV2 to TRBJ2-7; 9 bases match TRBD1. This CDR3 has 13 residues. The germline gives CDR1 SNHLY, CDR2 FYNNEI. With V trimmed by 6 bases and J by 5 bases, 5 bases remained unmatched. CDR3 DNA: TGTGCCAGCAGGGGACAGGGTAGGGACGAGCAGTACTTC. This sequence encodes CASRGQGRDEQYF.

This clone was counted once. The genes are TRBV9 and TRBJ1-5; D may be TRBD1 (5 bases). The CDR3 length is 13 residues. Trimming left V 3 bases short and J 4 bases short, with 8 bases between. Germline V gene lookup returns CDR1 SGDLS and CDR2 YYNGEE. In DNA, the CDR3 is TGTGCCAGCAGCGAGGGGATTAATCAGCCCCAGCATTTT. Protein: CASSEGINQPQHF.

The V and J genes are TRBV7-9 and TRBJ2-1; tentatively, D is TRBD2 (7 bases). This CDR3 region has 17 residues. CDR1 SEHNR and CDR2 FQNEAQ come from the germline V gene (reference sequence). The V end was cut by 5 bases, the J end by 5 bases, with 22 bases between. The CDR3 DNA reads as TGTGCCAGCAGCCCCTTGCGTCGGGGGGCATCAAACAATGAGCAGTTCTTC. The encoded protein is CASSPLRRGASNNEQFF.

This chain joins TRBV27 and TRBJ2-6; D is undetermined. The CDR3 length is 15 residues. Germline V CDR1 and CDR2: MNHEY, SMNVEV (reference sequence). V lost 4 bases and J lost 0, with 7 bases in between. CDR3 sequence: CASSYGGSGANVLTF. CDR3 bases: TGTGCCAGCAGTTACGGTGGCTCTGGGGCCAACGTCCTGACTTTC.